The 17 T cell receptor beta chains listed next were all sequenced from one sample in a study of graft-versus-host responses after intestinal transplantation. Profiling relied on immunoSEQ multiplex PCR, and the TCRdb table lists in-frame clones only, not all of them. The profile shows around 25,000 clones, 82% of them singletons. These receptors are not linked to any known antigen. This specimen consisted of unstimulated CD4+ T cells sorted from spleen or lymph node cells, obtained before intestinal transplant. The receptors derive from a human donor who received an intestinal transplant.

The CDR3 sequence is CASSLLGQGIYGYTF. The CDR3 nucleotides read TGTGCCAGCAGTTTACTCGGACAGGGGATATATGGCTACACCTTC. The J gene is TRBJ1-2, the V gene TRBV27, with 9 nucleotides matching TRBD1. Trimming took 2 bases from V and 5 from J; bases not matched to a gene: 6. The CDR3 contains 15 residues. CDR1 MNHEY and CDR2 SMNVEV come from the germline V gene (reference sequence).

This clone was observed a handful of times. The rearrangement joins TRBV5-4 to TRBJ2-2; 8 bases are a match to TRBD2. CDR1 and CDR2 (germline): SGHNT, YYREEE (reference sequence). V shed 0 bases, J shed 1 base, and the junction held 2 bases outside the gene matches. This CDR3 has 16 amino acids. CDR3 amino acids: CASSLGSGGNTGELFF. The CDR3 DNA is TGTGCCAGCAGCTTGGGCAGCGGGGGGAACACCGGGGAGCTGTTTTTT.

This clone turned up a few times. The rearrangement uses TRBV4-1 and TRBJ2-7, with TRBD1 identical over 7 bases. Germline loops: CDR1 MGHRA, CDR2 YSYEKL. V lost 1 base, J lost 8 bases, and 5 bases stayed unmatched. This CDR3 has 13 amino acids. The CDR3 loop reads CASSQGEQGKQYF. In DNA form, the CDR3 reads TGCGCCAGCAGCCAAGGAGAACAGGGGAAGCAGTACTTC.

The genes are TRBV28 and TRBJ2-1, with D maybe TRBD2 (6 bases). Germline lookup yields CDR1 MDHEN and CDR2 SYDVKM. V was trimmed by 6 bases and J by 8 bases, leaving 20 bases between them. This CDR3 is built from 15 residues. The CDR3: CASSLTGTFQDEQFF. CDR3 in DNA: TGTGCCAGCAGCCTGACCGGGACTTTCCAAGATGAGCAGTTCTTC.

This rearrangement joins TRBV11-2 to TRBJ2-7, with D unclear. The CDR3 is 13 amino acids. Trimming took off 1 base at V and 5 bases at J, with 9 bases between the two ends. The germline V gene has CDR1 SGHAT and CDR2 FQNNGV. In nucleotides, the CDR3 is TGTGCCAGCAGCTTAGTTCTGGGCCACGAGCAGTACTTC. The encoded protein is CASSLVLGHEQYF.

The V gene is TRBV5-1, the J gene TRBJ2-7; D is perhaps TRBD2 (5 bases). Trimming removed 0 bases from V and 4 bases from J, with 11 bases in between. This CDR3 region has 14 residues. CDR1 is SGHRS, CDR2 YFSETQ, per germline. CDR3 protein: CASSLAPAVYEQYF. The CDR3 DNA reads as TGCGCCAGCAGCTTGGCGCCAGCGGTGTACGAGCAGTACTTC.

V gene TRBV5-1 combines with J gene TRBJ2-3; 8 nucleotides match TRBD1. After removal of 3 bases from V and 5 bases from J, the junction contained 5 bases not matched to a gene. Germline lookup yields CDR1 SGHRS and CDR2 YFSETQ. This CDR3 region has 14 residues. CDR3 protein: CASSWGRGQDTQYF. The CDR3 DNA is TGCGCCAGCAGCTGGGGCAGGGGGCAAGATACGCAGTATTTT.

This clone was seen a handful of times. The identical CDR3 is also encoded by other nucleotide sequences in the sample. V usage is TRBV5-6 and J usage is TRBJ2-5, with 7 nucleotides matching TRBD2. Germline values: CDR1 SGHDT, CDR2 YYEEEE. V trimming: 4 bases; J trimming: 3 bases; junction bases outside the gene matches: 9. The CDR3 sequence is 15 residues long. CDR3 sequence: CASSPGAGTKETQYF. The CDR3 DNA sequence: TGTGCCAGCAGCCCTGGGGCAGGGACTAAAGAGACCCAGTACTTC.

This chain's CDR3 is CASSYSPGSAYEQYF. The CDR3 DNA reads TGTGCCAGCAGTTACTCGCCAGGGTCCGCCTACGAGCAGTACTTC. V usage is TRBV6-7 and J usage is TRBJ2-7; D might be TRBD1 (5 bases). TRBV6-7 is reported as an ORF; its role is uncertain. V lost 0 bases and J lost 2, with 11 bases in between. The CDR3 sequence is 15 residues long.

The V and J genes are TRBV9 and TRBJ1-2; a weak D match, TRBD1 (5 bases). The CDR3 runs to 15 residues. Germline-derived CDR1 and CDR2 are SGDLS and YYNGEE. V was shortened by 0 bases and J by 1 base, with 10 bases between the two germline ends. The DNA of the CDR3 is TGTGCCAGCAGCGTAGAGGGGTGGGATAACTATGGCTACACCTTC. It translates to CASSVEGWDNYGYTF.

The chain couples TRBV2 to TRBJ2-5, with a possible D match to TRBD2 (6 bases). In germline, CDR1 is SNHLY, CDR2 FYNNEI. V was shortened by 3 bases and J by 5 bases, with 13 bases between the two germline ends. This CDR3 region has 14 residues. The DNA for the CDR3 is TGTGCCAGCAGTGACACCCCCGGAGGGGAGACCCAGTACTTC. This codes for CASSDTPGGETQYF.

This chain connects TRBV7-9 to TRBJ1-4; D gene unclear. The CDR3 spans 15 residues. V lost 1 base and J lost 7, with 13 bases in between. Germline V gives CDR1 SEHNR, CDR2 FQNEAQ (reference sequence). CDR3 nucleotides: TGTGCCAGCAGCTTAGGGGAGGCCGGACCTGAAAAACTGTTTTTT. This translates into CASSLGEAGPEKLFF.

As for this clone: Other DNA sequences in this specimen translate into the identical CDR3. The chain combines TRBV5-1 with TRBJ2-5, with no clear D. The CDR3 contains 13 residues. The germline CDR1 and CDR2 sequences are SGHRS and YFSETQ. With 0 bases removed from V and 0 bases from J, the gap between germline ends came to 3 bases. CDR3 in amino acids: CASSLANQETQYF. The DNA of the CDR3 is TGCGCCAGCAGCTTGGCCAACCAAGAGACCCAGTACTTC.

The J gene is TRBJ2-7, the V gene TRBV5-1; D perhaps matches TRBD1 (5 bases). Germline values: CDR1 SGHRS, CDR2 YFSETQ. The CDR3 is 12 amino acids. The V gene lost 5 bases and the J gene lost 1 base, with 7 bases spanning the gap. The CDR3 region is CASRSGSYEQYF. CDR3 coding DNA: TGCGCCAGCAGATCAGGGTCCTACGAGCAGTACTTC.

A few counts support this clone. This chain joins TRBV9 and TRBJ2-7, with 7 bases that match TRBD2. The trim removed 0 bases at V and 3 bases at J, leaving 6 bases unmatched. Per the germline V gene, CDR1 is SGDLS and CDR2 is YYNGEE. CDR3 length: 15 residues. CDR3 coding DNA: TGTGCCAGCAGCGTAGGGCGGGAGCTCCGCTACGAGCAGTACTTC. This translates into CASSVGRELRYEQYF.

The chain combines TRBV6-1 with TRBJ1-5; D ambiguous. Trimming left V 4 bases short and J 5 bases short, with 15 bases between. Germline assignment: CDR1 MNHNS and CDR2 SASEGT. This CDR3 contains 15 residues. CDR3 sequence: CASSGGRAADQPQHF. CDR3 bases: TGTGCCAGCAGTGGGGGAAGGGCTGCGGATCAGCCCCAGCATTTT.

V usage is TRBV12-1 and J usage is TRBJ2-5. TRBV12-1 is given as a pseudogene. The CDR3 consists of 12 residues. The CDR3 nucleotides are TGTGCCAGCAGCGTAAAGTGGGAGACCCAGTACTTC. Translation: CASSVKWETQYF.